This passage covers 13 T cell receptor beta chains from one sample sequenced in a study of T cells after yellow fever vaccination. TCRdb fed the 5' RACE reads into MiXCR, producing one record per CDR3 protein. Counted here are some 300,000 distinct CDR3 sequences, approximately 12% occurring once; the ten biggest clones make up less than 3.5%. Material: CD4+ T cells sorted from PBMCs, obtained 45 days after the yellow fever booster vaccination. These receptors were taken from a man younger than 35 who received the YFV17D yellow fever vaccine.

The chain is built from TRBV5-6 and TRBJ2-7; D is perhaps TRBD2 (5 bases). Between the trimmed V and J ends, which lost 1 base and 7 bases, there was a span of 15 bases. This CDR3 is built from 14 residues. From germline, CDR1 is SGHDT and CDR2 YYEEEE. The CDR3 bases are TGTGCCAGCAGCTTGATAGGCGGGTTTTGGGAGCAGTACGTC. Encoded protein: CASSLIGGFWEQYV.

This clonotype was counted a few times. The chain carries TRBV9 and TRBJ2-5; the D gene is possibly TRBD1 (5 bases). Germline CDR1 reads SGDLS; CDR2 reads YYNGEE. The ends were cut back, 3 bases at V and 9 bases at J, with 24 bases in the middle. The CDR3 is 16 residues long. The CDR3 spells CASSEPLGDTSRAQYF. The CDR3 DNA sequence: TGTGCCAGCAGCGAGCCCTTGGGTGATACATCCAGGGCCCAGTACTTC. The whole variable domain, filled in from reference TRBV9 and TRBJ2-5, reads DSGVTQTPKHLITATGQRVTLRCSPRSGDLSVYWYQQSLDQGLQFLIQYYNGEERAKGNILERFSAQQFPDLHSELNLSSLELGDSALYFCASSEPLGDTSRAQYFGPGTRLLVL.

This chain connects TRBV10-3 to TRBJ1-2; no clear D. The CDR3 totals 13 residues. Trimming removed 0 bases from V and 7 bases from J, with 9 bases in between. From germline, CDR1 is ENHRY and CDR2 SYGVKD. The CDR3 region is CAISESTSIGYTF. The CDR3 DNA sequence: TGTGCCATCAGTGAGTCCACTTCAATTGGCTACACCTTC.

The chain links TRBV29-1 to TRBJ2-7; 11 positions agree with TRBD2. This CDR3 has 14 amino acids. V gave up 4 bases and J gave up 6 bases; unmatched junction bases: 8. Germline V gene lookup returns CDR1 SQVTM and CDR2 ANQGSEA. In DNA form, the CDR3 reads TGCAGCGTTGGTGCGGCTAGCGGGGGGATCGAGCAGTACTTC. This encodes CSVGAASGGIEQYF.

There are a few counts of this clonotype. This chain connects TRBV7-9 to TRBJ2-1, with 7 bases matching TRBD1. The ends lost 5 bases at V and 5 bases at J; junction bases unmatched: 6. Germline V lookup: CDR1 SEHNR, CDR2 FQNEAQ (reference sequence). The CDR3 totals 14 residues. CDR3 residues: CASSRGDSNNEQFF. The CDR3, as DNA: TGTGCCAGCAGCCGAGGGGACAGCAACAATGAGCAGTTCTTC.

This clonotype was detected many times. The chain has TRBV6-5 and TRBJ2-5, with TRBD1 matching over 10 bases. The germline V gene encodes CDR1 MNHEY and CDR2 SVGAGI. V dropped 2 bases and J dropped 0; count of bases not matched to a gene: 3. The CDR3 totals 16 residues. In DNA, the CDR3 is TGTGCCAGCAGTTACCTAGACAGGGGGCACCAAGAGACCCAGTACTTC. Its translation: CASSYLDRGHQETQYF.

V gene TRBV5-6 combines with J gene TRBJ1-3; 9 nucleotides agree with TRBD1. Trimming cost V 4 bases and J 4 bases; bases outside gene matches: 6. The CDR3 has 15 residues. CDR1 is SGHDT and CDR2 is YYEEEE in the germline V gene. The CDR3 DNA reads TGTGCCAGCAGCCAACGGACAGGGGACGGAAACACCATATATTTT. It codes for CASSQRTGDGNTIYF.

This clonotype was observed a few times. The chain combines TRBV9 with TRBJ1-1; D is uncertain. Trimming removed 3 bases at V and 5 bases at J, with 14 bases between. This CDR3 region has 14 residues. Germline CDR1 and CDR2: SGDLS and YYNGEE. The CDR3 bases are TGTGCCAGCAGCGCAAACCGATACAGTACTGAAGCTTTCTTT. Its protein product is CASSANRYSTEAFF. The full variable domain, with the rest looked up from reference TRBV9 and TRBJ1-1, is DSGVTQTPKHLITATGQRVTLRCSPRSGDLSVYWYQQSLDQGLQFLIQYYNGEERAKGNILERFSAQQFPDLHSELNLSSLELGDSALYFCASSANRYSTEAFFGQGTRLTVV.

For the CDR3, the DNA is TGTGCCAGCAGTGAAGGCACACGGGACTACGAGCAGTACTTC. This translates into CASSEGTRDYEQYF. This chain links TRBV2 with TRBJ2-7; tentatively, D is TRBD2 (5 bases). V gave up 1 base and J gave up 3 bases, with 10 bases separating them. Germline CDR1 SNHLY, CDR2 FYNNEI. The CDR3 has 14 amino acids.

The rearrangement uses TRBV7-3 and TRBJ2-2; D not resolved. CDR1 SGHTA and CDR2 FQGTGA come from the germline V gene. The V and J ends lost 2 bases and 7 bases respectively, with 8 bases between them. The CDR3 has 13 amino acids. CDR3: CASSLSSGGELFF. The DNA of the CDR3 is TGTGCCAGCAGCTTATCCTCTGGCGGGGAGCTGTTTTTT.

This clonotype was observed at least ten times. V gene TRBV6-5 combines with J gene TRBJ1-2; tentative D call: TRBD1 (5 bases). This CDR3 has 13 residues. V lost 6 bases, J lost 3 bases, and 11 bases lay in between. Looked up from germline, CDR1 is MNHEY and CDR2 is SVGAGI. CDR3 bases: TGTGCCAGCAGGACAGTGGGTGACTATGGCTACACCTTC. This gives the protein CASRTVGDYGYTF.

This clonotype was counted between two and nine times. This chain joins TRBV7-6 and TRBJ1-5; D unresolved. In germline, CDR1 is SGHVS, CDR2 FNYEAQ. V shed 5 bases and J shed 7 bases, with 15 bases lying between them. There are 14 residues in the CDR3. CDR3 loop: CASSPVRRRQPQHF. The CDR3 coding sequence is TGTGCCAGCAGCCCCGTCAGGAGGCGACAGCCCCAGCATTTT.

The chain carries TRBV29-1 and TRBJ2-4, with 9 bases fitting TRBD1. Germline loops: CDR1 SQVTM, CDR2 ANQGSEA. The CDR3 has 13 amino acids. After removal of 8 bases from V and 4 bases from J, the junction contained 6 bases not matched to a gene. CDR3 nucleotide sequence: TGCAGCACCTACAGGGGGCCAAAAAACATTCAGTACTTC. This sequence encodes CSTYRGPKNIQYF.